This entry lists 14 T cell receptor beta chains sequenced from one sample in a study of blood T cell repertoires in COVID-19. Sequencing used immunoSEQ multiplex PCR; TCRdb keeps in-frame clones, though not all of them. In the table there are tens of thousands of clones, roughly 80% of which are singletons. What was sequenced was peripheral blood. All receptors come from a woman in her 70s with acute or convalescent COVID-19.

The chain has TRBV28 and TRBJ1-5; the D gene is possibly TRBD1 (6 bases). CDR1 and CDR2 from the germline V gene are MDHEN and SYDVKM. The CDR3 extends over 14 amino acids. V shed 6 bases and J shed 2 bases, with 11 bases lying between them. The CDR3 reads CASRGGAGNQPQHF. In nucleotides, the CDR3 is TGTGCCAGCAGGGGGGGGGCCGGCAATCAGCCCCAGCATTTT.

This sequence joins TRBV7-9 and TRBJ2-1; 13 nucleotides agree with TRBD2. This CDR3 spans 16 amino acids. Germline V lookup: CDR1 SEHNR, CDR2 FQNEAQ (reference sequence). Trimming at V came to 5 bases and at J to 7 bases, leaving 8 bases not matched to a gene. CDR3 loop: CASSAPGTSGVNEQFF. The CDR3 coding sequence is TGTGCCAGCAGCGCCCCCGGGACTAGCGGGGTTAATGAGCAGTTCTTC.

This rearrangement joins TRBV9 to TRBJ1-2; 10 nucleotides match TRBD1. V lost 0 bases to trimming and J lost 5 bases; unmatched junction nucleotides: 13. CDR1 SGDLS and CDR2 YYNGEE come from the germline V gene. The CDR3 runs 18 residues. CDR3 coding DNA: TGTGCCAGCAGCGTAGCCCCCACTGACAGGGGGCGCGGGTATGGCTACACCTTC. As protein: CASSVAPTDRGRGYGYTF.

The chain employs TRBV27 and TRBJ1-2; D possibly corresponds to TRBD1 (5 bases). V lost 11 bases, J lost 8 bases, and 27 bases lay in between. The CDR3 extends over 15 amino acids. The germline V gene has CDR1 MNHEY and CDR2 SMNVEV (reference sequence). The chain's CDR3 is CAARRGDGNLKGYTF. CDR3 bases: TGTGCCGCCCGGCGCGGGGACGGAAATTTGAAAGGCTACACCTTC.

The rearrangement joins TRBV12-3 or TRBV12-4 to TRBJ1-1; no clear D gene. The CDR3 length is 11 residues. The V gene lost 6 bases and the J gene lost 9 bases, with 11 bases spanning the gap. Here the CDR3 reads CASSPGEQAFF. The CDR3 DNA reads as TGTGCCAGCAGCCCCGGTGAACAAGCTTTCTTT.

The V gene is TRBV2, the J gene TRBJ1-6; D is possibly TRBD1 (5 bases). CDR3 size: 15 residues. In germline, CDR1 is SNHLY, CDR2 FYNNEI. Trimming left V 3 bases short and J 3 bases short, with 9 bases between. The CDR3 coding sequence is TGTGCCAGCAGTGAGGAGACAGACTATAATTCACCCCTCCACTTT. This translates into CASSEETDYNSPLHF. The variable domain in full, with the rest retrieved from reference TRBV2 and TRBJ1-6, is EPEVTQTPSHQVTQMGQEVILRCVPISNHLYFYWYRQILGQKVEFLVSFYNNEISEKSEIFDDQFSVERPDGSNFTLKIRSTKLEDSAMYFCASSEETDYNSPLHFGNGTRLTVT.

The chain joins TRBV2 to TRBJ1-1, with D maybe TRBD1 (6 bases). The ends were cut back, 2 bases at V and 5 bases at J, with 9 bases in the middle. The CDR3 is 13 residues long. Germline lookup yields CDR1 SNHLY and CDR2 FYNNEI. CDR3 residues: CASSEIGGTEAFF. Here the CDR3 DNA reads TGTGCCAGCAGTGAAATAGGGGGAACTGAAGCTTTCTTT.

This sequence joins TRBV12-5 and TRBJ2-6; a weak D match, TRBD2 (5 bases). CDR1 LGHNT and CDR2 FRNRAP come from the germline V gene. The CDR3 contains 16 residues. Trimming shortened V by 3 bases and J by 1 base, and 10 bases separated the two germline ends. The CDR3 coding sequence is TGTGCTAGTGGTTTCGGGGATCGATCTGGGGCCAACGTCCTGACTTTC. The encoded protein is CASGFGDRSGANVLTF.

This chain uses TRBV6-5 with TRBJ2-5; D might be TRBD2 (5 bases). CDR3 size: 14 residues. Germline CDR1 is MNHEY and CDR2 is SVGAGI. Trimming took off 2 bases at V and 2 bases at J, with 9 bases between the two ends. CDR3 DNA: TGTGCCAGCAGTTACATCGGGGAGCAAGAGACCCAGTACTTC. This gives the protein CASSYIGEQETQYF.

A few counts support this clone. The V gene is TRBV7-2, the J gene TRBJ1-1, with D perhaps TRBD1 (6 bases). The CDR3 runs to 15 residues. Looked up from germline, CDR1 is SGHTA and CDR2 is FQGNSA. Deletions cut 5 bases from V and 5 bases from J, with 18 bases between. The DNA for the CDR3 is TGTGCCAGCAGCCGTATGGGGGCGAGAAATACTGAAGCTTTCTTT. It encodes CASSRMGARNTEAFF.

The rearrangement joins TRBV27 to TRBJ2-3; 9 bases are shared with TRBD2. CDR1 is MNHEY, CDR2 SMNVEV, per germline (reference sequence). V lost 3 bases and J lost 4; bases outside the gene matches: 8. This CDR3 region has 16 residues. CDR3 in amino acids: CASSFVTGLASDTQYF. DNA of the CDR3: TGTGCCAGCAGTTTCGTCACGGGACTAGCATCAGATACGCAGTATTTT.

This clone has only a few counts. The V and J genes are TRBV12-3 or TRBV12-4 and TRBJ1-2; 7 bases agree with TRBD1. Trimming at V came to 8 bases and at J to 3 bases, leaving 6 bases not matched to a gene. The CDR3 runs to 13 residues. The CDR3 sequence: CASGLGTDYGYTF. The DNA for the CDR3 is TGTGCCAGCGGCTTGGGGACAGACTATGGCTACACCTTC.

The chain links TRBV13 to TRBJ2-5, with 7 nucleotides matching TRBD2. Trimming at V came to 4 bases and at J to 5 bases, leaving 1 base not matched to a gene. The CDR3 spans 12 residues. CDR1 is PRHDT, CDR2 FYEKMQ, per germline (reference sequence). This chain's CDR3 is CASSSGRETQYF. CDR3 DNA sequence: TGTGCCAGCAGCTCCGGGAGGGAGACCCAGTACTTC.

V and J are TRBV5-8 and TRBJ2-3; D unresolved. V was pared by 5 bases and J by 0 bases, with 4 bases between. The CDR3 length is 12 residues. The germline gives CDR1 SGHTS, CDR2 YDEGEE. The DNA of the CDR3 is TGTGCCAGCAGTTATAGCACAGATACGCAGTATTTT. Amino acid sequence: CASSYSTDTQYF.